The clone carrying this T cell receptor beta chain occurred a few times. V was pared by 0 bases and J by 3 bases, with 9 bases between. The CDR3 covers 14 residues. Germline V gene sequence: CDR1 ENHRY, CDR2 SYGVKD. MiXCR was run by TCRdb on the reads, yielding one entry per CDR3 protein. Of hundreds of thousands of distinct CDR3 sequences listed, about 9.2% are singletons. The data stem from a study of T cell repertoires in cytomegalovirus infection. Across the whole study: Matching HLA type and CMV infection were both indicated by public TCR beta signatures.

This receptor was taken from a human donor in good health (CMV status not recorded). Some clones in this sample may be carry-over from other donors' samples. The sequencing input was PBMCs. The chain recombines TRBV10-3 with TRBJ2-7; tentatively, D is TRBD2 (5 bases). This CDR3 is CAISESEVNYEQYF. DNA of the CDR3: TGTGCCATCAGTGAGTCGGAGGTAAACTACGAGCAGTACTTC.